This T cell receptor beta chain was documented in a study of monozygotic twins with inflammatory bowel disease. Findings and caveats of the study: Telling apart the different T cell subtypes was not possible. Backing was not found for a single strong signal or clonotype associated with IBD. Varied immunosuppressive treatments among patients may have increased repertoire variability. Healthy co-twins exceeded IBD patients in TCRbeta diversity as measured by inverse Simpson.

The CDR3 has 16 residues. The germline gives CDR1 MDHEN, CDR2 SYDVKM. As concerns this clonotype: Its antigen is not identified.

TCRdb derives one entry per CDR3 protein from the 5' RACE reads, leaving out DNA. The sample yields about 300,000 distinct CDR3 sequences, of which the top ten take up roughly 5.3%. The sequence was collected from a human donor with ulcerative colitis or Crohn's disease, or a healthy co-twin of an affected twin (not recorded which). The sample taken for sequencing was blood. The rearrangement links TRBV28 to TRBJ2-7; TCRdb indicates TRBD1, and absent DNA this call remains unverified. The CDR3 reads CASSLGGRGRGHEQYF.